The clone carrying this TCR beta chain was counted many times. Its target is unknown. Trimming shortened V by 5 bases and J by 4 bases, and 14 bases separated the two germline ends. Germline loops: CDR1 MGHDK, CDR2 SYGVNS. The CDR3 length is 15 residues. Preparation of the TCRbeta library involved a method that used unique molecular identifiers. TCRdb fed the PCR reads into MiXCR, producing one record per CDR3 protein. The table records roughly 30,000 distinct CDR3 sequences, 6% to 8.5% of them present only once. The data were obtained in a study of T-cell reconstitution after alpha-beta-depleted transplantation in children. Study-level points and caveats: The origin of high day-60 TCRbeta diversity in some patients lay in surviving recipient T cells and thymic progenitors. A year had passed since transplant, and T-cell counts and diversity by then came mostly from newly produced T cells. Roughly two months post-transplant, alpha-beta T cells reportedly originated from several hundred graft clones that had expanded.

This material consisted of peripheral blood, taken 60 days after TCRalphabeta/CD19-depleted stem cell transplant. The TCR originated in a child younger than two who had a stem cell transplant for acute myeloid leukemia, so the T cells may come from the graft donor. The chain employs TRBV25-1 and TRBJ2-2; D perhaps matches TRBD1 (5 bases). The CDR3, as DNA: TGTGCCAGCAGTTCAGGGAAGATAGGCACCGGGGAGCTGTTTTTT. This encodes CASSSGKIGTGELFF. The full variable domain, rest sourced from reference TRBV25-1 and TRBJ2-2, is EADIYQTPRYLVIGTGKKITLECSQTMGHDKMYWYQQDPGMELHLIHYSYGVNSTEKGDLSSESTVSRIRTEHFPLTLESARPSHTSQYLCASSSGKIGTGELFFGEGSRLTVL.